Below, 7 T cell receptor beta chains from the same sample are listed, as sequenced in a study of T cells in localized non-small cell lung cancer. Repertoires were generated with immunoSEQ multiplex PCR, while TCRdb's copy carries only in-frame clones and drops some. The sample shows 16,000 or so clones, more than 65% of them seen only once. Specimen: peripheral blood, collected before any cancer treatment. These receptors came from a male donor at least 60 years old with stage I lung adenocarcinoma.

This clone has just a few counts. CDR3 DNA sequence: TGTGCCAGCAGCCCCAGTTCGGGACAGGGTAAGACTGAAGCTTTCTTT. This encodes CASSPSSGQGKTEAFF. This chain joins TRBV4-2 and TRBJ1-1, with 9 nucleotides matching TRBD1. Germline V gives CDR1 LGHNA, CDR2 YNFKEQ. V shed 4 bases and J 5 bases; nucleotides not matched to a gene: 11. This CDR3 has 16 residues.

This sequence joins TRBV7-3 and TRBJ1-2, with 7 bases matching TRBD1. The V and J ends lost 2 bases and 7 bases, in that order; junction bases with no gene match: 13. Germline lookup yields CDR1 SGHTA and CDR2 FQGTGA. The CDR3 covers 16 residues. The CDR3 protein is CASSLAPPGGMAGYTF. In nucleotides, the CDR3 is TGTGCCAGCAGCTTAGCCCCCCCAGGGGGTATGGCTGGCTACACCTTC.

This chain links TRBV7-2 with TRBJ2-2; 8 bases fit TRBD1. The germline V gene encodes CDR1 SGHTA and CDR2 FQGNSA. V shed 5 bases and J 7 bases; nucleotides not matched to a gene: 12. The CDR3 is made up of 16 amino acids. The CDR3 loop is CASSPGGQGANGELFF. CDR3 nucleotides: TGTGCCAGCAGCCCAGGGGGGCAGGGGGCGAACGGGGAGCTGTTTTTT.

J is TRBJ2-2 and V is TRBV11-3, with unresolved D. The germline V gene encodes CDR1 SGHNT and CDR2 YENEEA. The CDR3 is 16 amino acids. Trimming shortened V by 5 bases and J by 0 bases, and 13 bases separated the two germline ends. The CDR3 reads CASSPRSHTNTGELFF. DNA for the CDR3: TGTGCCAGCAGCCCACGGTCACATACGAACACCGGGGAGCTGTTTTTT.

This clone has just one count. This chain connects TRBV5-5 to TRBJ1-1; TRBD1 is a possible D gene (6 bases). The CDR3 runs 15 residues. The V gene lost 4 bases and the J gene lost 4 bases, with 17 bases spanning the gap. Germline loops: CDR1 SGHKS, CDR2 YYEKEE (reference sequence). CDR3 nucleotides: TGTGCCAGCAGCCAATCCCAGGGGATTCGCACTGAAGCTTTCTTT. This encodes CASSQSQGIRTEAFF.

V is TRBV2 and J is TRBJ1-2; tentatively, D is TRBD1 (5 bases). The ends were cut back, 5 bases at V and 6 bases at J, with 13 bases in the middle. This CDR3 spans 13 amino acids. The germline V gene encodes CDR1 SNHLY and CDR2 FYNNEI. The CDR3 DNA sequence: TGTGCCAGCAGTTCGTCAGGGTCGGATGGCTACACCTTC. Translating it yields CASSSSGSDGYTF.

This clone was detected only a few times. DNA for the CDR3: TGTGCCAGCAGCGCCCTTTATGGGGGGCGGTTCCACGAGCAGTACTTC. This codes for CASSALYGGRFHEQYF. This chain uses TRBV11-2 with TRBJ2-7, with D possibly called TRBD1 or TRBD2 (6 bases each). V was clipped by 5 bases and J by 5 bases, with 22 bases between them. Germline V gene data show CDR1 as SGHAT and CDR2 as FQNNGV. There are 16 residues in the CDR3. Together with reference TRBV11-2 and TRBJ2-7, the CDR3 gives the full variable domain: EAGVAQSPRYKIIEKRQSVAFWCNPISGHATLYWYQQILGQGPKLLIQFQNNGVVDDSQLPKDRFSAERLKGVDSTLKIQPAKLEDSAVYLCASSALYGGRFHEQYFGPGTRLTVT.